The entry that follows covers one TCR beta chain sequence. Its target is not known. This entry is derived from a study of OX40 agonist ivuxolimab in advanced cancers. Whole-study findings and limits: The antigen specificity of the peripheral T cells (those that were expanded) was not determined. Normalized T-cell clonal expansion was also low in some nonresponders.

The CDR3 has 15 residues. Looked up from germline, CDR1 is KGHSH and CDR2 is LQKENI. The V and J ends lost 2 bases and 2 bases respectively, with 10 bases between them. Using immunoSEQ multiplex PCR, the repertoire was profiled, and TCRdb retains in-frame clones only, with some absent. The repertoire has about 67,000 clones, about 89% of them found once; the top ten carry under 0.4%. The sequenced sample was CD4+ or CD8+ T cells sorted from blood, obtained in a trial of the OX40 agonist ivuxolimab. This chain joins TRBV18 and TRBJ1-5; D may be TRBD1 (5 bases). The sequence derives from an adult with an advanced solid tumor such as melanoma, head and neck, liver or kidney cancer. The DNA for the CDR3 is TGTGCCAGCTCACCATCCGGGGCTGGCAATCAGCCCCAGCATTTT. Its protein product is CASSPSGAGNQPQHF.